This T cell receptor (beta chain) was found in a study of cytomegalovirus exposure and HLA in healthy donors. Use of 60 Vbeta and 13 Jbeta primers characterized the PCR. The repertoire was sequenced with immunoSEQ multiplex PCR; TCRdb's copy has only in-frame clones and lacks some. Of tens of thousands of clones in the sample, around 66% were seen once. The J segment lost 4 bases and the V segment lost 4 bases, leaving 2 bases of the junction unmatched. Germline assignment: CDR1 GTSNPN and CDR2 SVGIG (reference sequence). The CDR3 totals 12 residues. The chain links TRBV30 to TRBJ2-7, with TRBD1 identical over 9 bases. The sequence was obtained from a man aged 25 to 40 in good health and CMV-seronegative. Source material: PBMCs. The CDR3 DNA is TGTGCCTGGAACAGGGGGCAATACGAGCAGTACTTC. Its translation: CAWNRGQYEQYF. The full variable domain, completed using reference TRBV30 and TRBJ2-7, is SQTIHQWPATLVQPVGSPLSLECTVEGTSNPNLYWYRQAAGRGLQLLFYSVGIGQISSEVPQNLSASRPQDRQFILSSKKLLLSDSGFYLCAWNRGQYEQYFGPGTRLTVT.